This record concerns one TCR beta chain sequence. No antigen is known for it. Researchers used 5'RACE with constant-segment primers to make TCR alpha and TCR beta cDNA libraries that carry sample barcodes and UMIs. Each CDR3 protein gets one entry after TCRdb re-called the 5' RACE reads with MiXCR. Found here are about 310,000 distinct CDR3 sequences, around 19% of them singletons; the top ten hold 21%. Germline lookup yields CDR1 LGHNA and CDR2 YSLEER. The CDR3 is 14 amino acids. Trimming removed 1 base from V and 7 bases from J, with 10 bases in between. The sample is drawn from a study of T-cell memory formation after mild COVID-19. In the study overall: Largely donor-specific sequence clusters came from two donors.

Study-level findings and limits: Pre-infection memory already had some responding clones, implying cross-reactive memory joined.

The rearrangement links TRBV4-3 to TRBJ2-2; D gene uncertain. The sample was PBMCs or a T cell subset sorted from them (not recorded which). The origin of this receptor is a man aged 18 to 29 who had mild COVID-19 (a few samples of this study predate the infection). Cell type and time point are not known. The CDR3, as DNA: TGCGCCAGCAGCCAAGGGCTAGAGTACGGGGAGCTGTTTTTT. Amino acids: CASSQGLEYGELFF.